One sample yielded the 22 T cell receptor beta chains listed below, sequenced in a study of read filtering for tumor transcriptome and immune sequencing. From about 400 ng of RNA, a library with molecular barcoded alpha/delta and beta/gamma adaptors was made. TCRdb ran MiXCR on the reads and lists one entry per CDR3 protein. The table lists tens of thousands of distinct CDR3 sequences, more than 10% of them singletons, with roughly 15% in the top ten. Sequencing was carried out using a population of CD138-negative cells sorted from bone marrow. These receptors all come from a donor over 35 with multiple myeloma.

In DNA, the CDR3 is TGTGCCAGCAGCTTATGGGCTAGCGGGAGGAATGAGCAGTTCTTC. Its translation: CASSLWASGRNEQFF. The chain uses TRBV7-3 and TRBJ2-1; the match to TRBD2 covers 11 bases. The V segment lost 2 bases and the J segment 7 bases; nucleotides outside the gene matches: 4. The CDR3 totals 15 residues. Germline CDR1 and CDR2: SGHTA and FQGTGA.

A word on this clonotype: This probably arose from a read error, given a far larger clone one base away. The chain carries TRBV7-9 and TRBJ2-1; 11 bases are shared with TRBD2. V was clipped by 3 bases and J by 9 bases; unmatched bases: 4. Germline V gives CDR1 SEHNR, CDR2 FQNEAQ (reference sequence). The CDR3 has 14 residues. The chain's CDR3 is CASSFGLAGGEQFF. CDR3 nucleotides: TGTGCCAGCAGCTTTGGGCTAGCGGGAGGTGAGCAGTTCTTC.

Many counts were recorded for this clonotype. The chain combines TRBV5-5 with TRBJ2-3, with no clear D. This CDR3 is built from 12 residues. V was clipped by 0 bases and J by 11 bases, with 10 bases between them. The germline gives CDR1 SGHKS, CDR2 YYEKEE (reference sequence). CDR3 sequence reads: CASSLGPQGQYF. CDR3 sequence (DNA): TGTGCCAGCAGCTTGGGCCCGCAAGGGCAGTATTTT.

This clonotype was seen at least ten times. V gene TRBV10-3 combines with J gene TRBJ2-7, with D perhaps TRBD1 or TRBD2 (6 bases each). The CDR3 consists of 18 residues. CDR1 and CDR2 from the germline V gene are ENHRY and SYGVKD. Trimming removed 5 bases at V and 1 base at J, with 24 bases between. The CDR3 DNA sequence: TGTGCCATCAGTCCGGGGGCCTTATCGAGGGGGATATCCTACGAGCAGTACTTC. Translation: CAISPGALSRGISYEQYF.

This clonotype was counted at least ten times. The chain links TRBV29-1 to TRBJ2-5, with D perhaps assigned TRBD1 or TRBD2 (7 bases each). V dropped 6 bases and J dropped 5 bases, with 13 bases sitting between them. CDR1 is SQVTM, CDR2 ANQGSEA, per germline. The CDR3 totals 12 residues. DNA of the CDR3: TGCAGCGTGGGGAGGGGGCTGGAGACCCAGTACTTC. The encoded protein is CSVGRGLETQYF.

This clonotype was found many times. V usage is TRBV10-1 and J usage is TRBJ2-7; 7 positions match TRBD1. Germline V gene sequence: CDR1 WNHNN, CDR2 SYGVQD (reference sequence). Unmatched junction bases numbered 4, after V lost 0 bases and J lost 2 bases. This CDR3 is built from 15 residues. CDR3 region: CASSESRGQTYEQYF. For the CDR3, the DNA is TGCGCCAGCAGTGAGTCTCGGGGACAGACCTACGAGCAGTACTTC.

The sample holds a few counts of this clonotype. A much larger clone lies one base from this, so it may be a read error. J is TRBJ2-2 and V is TRBV29-1, with TRBD2 matching 10 bases. Germline V gives CDR1 SQVTM, CDR2 ANQGSEA. This CDR3 spans 13 amino acids. CDR3 sequence reads: CSVGSGRHGEPFF. The CDR3 nucleotides are TGCAGCGTTGGTAGCGGGAGGCACGGGGAGCCGTTTTTT.

A word on this clonotype: A much larger clone differs by one base, so this may be a read error. V and J are TRBV12-3 or TRBV12-4 and TRBJ2-7, with D possibly TRBD2 on 5 matching bases. The CDR3 covers 14 residues. V lost 5 bases, J lost 6 bases, and 17 bases lay in between. Written as DNA, the CDR3 is TGTGCCAGCAGTCGTGGTCTAAGACGGGGCGAGCAGTACTTC. As protein: CASSRGLRRGEQYF.

This clonotype has only one observation. The chain couples TRBV7-8 to TRBJ2-5, with TRBD2 matching 7 bases. V lost 2 bases, J lost 1 base, and 7 bases stayed unmatched. This CDR3 has 16 residues. From germline, CDR1 is SGHVS and CDR2 FQNEAQ. CDR3 in DNA: TGTGCCAGCAGCTTATTCGGCGGGAGTATCCAAGAGACCCAGTACTTC. This gives the protein CASSLFGGSIQETQYF.

In this sample, this clonotype turned up many times. The chain carries TRBV12-3 or TRBV12-4 and TRBJ2-5, with 7 positions matching TRBD1. The CDR3 has 13 residues. After removal of 6 bases from V and 9 bases from J, the junction contained 10 bases not matched to a gene. The CDR3 DNA reads as TGTGCCAGCAGCGGTACAGGGGTAGGGGCCCAGTACTTC. This codes for CASSGTGVGAQYF.

This clonotype has ten or more counts. The gene calls are TRBV3-1 and TRBJ1-1; a weak D match, TRBD1 (5 bases). Trimming took 0 bases from V and 3 from J, leaving 11 bases between them. This CDR3 has 15 amino acids. CDR1 is LGHDT and CDR2 is YNNKEL in the germline V gene (reference sequence). CDR3 coding DNA: TGTGCCAGCAGCCAAGAAGGGGTTAAGTACACTGAAGCTTTCTTT. It specifies CASSQEGVKYTEAFF.

This clonotype was seen at least ten times. An end of the junction does not agree with germline; a read error may underlie this. This chain links TRBV29-1 with TRBJ2-5; 7 positions match TRBD2. CDR3 length equals 12 residues. CDR1 is SQVTM, CDR2 ANQGSEA, per germline. As DNA, the CDR3 is TGCAGCGTAGAAGCGGGACCCGAGACCCAGTACTTC. This encodes CSVEAGPETQYF.

This clonotype was counted at least ten times. The J gene is TRBJ2-1, the V gene TRBV9; 7 nucleotides match TRBD2. The germline V gene has CDR1 SGDLS and CDR2 YYNGEE. J was trimmed by 2 bases and V by 1 base; bases with no gene match: 3. This CDR3 is built from 15 residues. CDR3 sequence reads: CASSVSSGTYNEQFF. CDR3 in DNA: TGTGCCAGCAGCGTATCTAGCGGAACCTACAATGAGCAGTTCTTC.

This clonotype showed up many times. This clone may be a read error of a much larger clone one base away. This rearrangement joins TRBV12-3 or TRBV12-4 to TRBJ2-1, with no clear D. V was shortened by 3 bases and J by 12 bases, with 15 bases between the two germline ends. CDR3 size: 13 residues. The CDR3 bases are TGTGCCAGCAGTTTCTTACTCAGCCATGGGCAGTTCTTC. This sequence encodes CASSFLLSHGQFF.

In this sample, this clonotype turned up many times. This chain uses TRBV18 with TRBJ1-1, with 7 positions matching TRBD1. J gave up 1 base and V 4 bases, and 6 bases lay outside the gene matches. CDR1 is KGHSH, CDR2 LQKENI, per germline. The CDR3 spans 15 residues. The CDR3, as DNA: TGTGCCAGCTCACGACGGGACAGTTCGAACACTGAAGCTTTCTTT. This translates into CASSRRDSSNTEAFF.

This clonotype was recorded many times. V usage is TRBV12-3 or TRBV12-4 and J usage is TRBJ2-7; D might be TRBD1 or TRBD2, each matching 5 bases. V was shortened by 5 bases and J by 6 bases, with 20 bases between the two germline ends. This CDR3 region has 15 residues. The DNA for the CDR3 is TGTGCCAGCAGTATCTGGGGGTCCACCTTGGGCGAGCAGTACTTC. Translation gives CASSIWGSTLGEQYF.

This clonotype has a count of ten or more. The chain uses TRBV18 and TRBJ1-4, with D maybe TRBD1 (5 bases). Deletions cut 6 bases from V and 7 bases from J, with 15 bases between. Germline-derived CDR1 and CDR2 are KGHSH and LQKENI. The CDR3 runs to 14 residues. CDR3 DNA sequence: TGTGCCAGCTCCACGGCCCAGGGCGCTGAAAAACTGTTTTTT. Encoded protein: CASSTAQGAEKLFF. Full variable domain (remainder filled in from reference TRBV18 and TRBJ1-4): NAGVMQNPRHLVRRRGQEARLRCSPMKGHSHVYWYRQLPEEGLKFMVYLQKENIIDESGMPKERFSAEFPKEGPSILRIQQVVRGDSAAYFCASSTAQGAEKLFFGSGTQLSVL.

Ten or more counts support this clonotype. The rearrangement links TRBV29-1 to TRBJ1-3; D unclear. CDR3 length: 13 amino acids. V lost 5 bases to trimming and J lost 0 bases, with 8 bases between them. The germline gives CDR1 SQVTM, CDR2 ANQGSEA. The CDR3 DNA is TGCAGCGTTCAGCAGAACTCTGGAAACACCATATATTTT. This gives the protein CSVQQNSGNTIYF.

In its sample, this clonotype was seen many times. V and J are TRBV2 and TRBJ2-1; a weak D match, TRBD1 (5 bases). Trimming pared 6 bases from V and 4 bases from J, leaving 22 bases between. The CDR3 runs 17 residues. Germline V CDR1 and CDR2: SNHLY, FYNNEI. The CDR3 DNA is TGTGCCAGCAGACCCACTTTACAGGAACCTATTTACAATGAGCAGTTCTTC. As protein: CASRPTLQEPIYNEQFF.

For this clonotype: A much bigger clone sits one base away, suggesting this may be a read error. CDR3 loop: CASSQNEGTGEPYF. Here the CDR3 DNA reads TGTGCCAGCAGCCAGAACGAAGGTACCGGGGAGCCGTACTTC. The chain carries TRBV7-8 and TRBJ2-7; perhaps TRBD2 as D (5 bases). This CDR3 is 14 amino acids long. The germline V gene has CDR1 SGHVS and CDR2 FQNEAQ.

This clonotype was counted ten times or more. The chain has TRBV24-1 and TRBJ2-1; TRBD2 aligns across 9 bases. This CDR3 is 15 amino acids long. V lost 5 bases to trimming and J lost 7 bases; unmatched junction nucleotides: 8. Germline CDR1 is KGHDR and CDR2 is SFDVKD. The CDR3 loop reads CATSGAGTSTNEQFF. DNA for the CDR3: TGTGCCACCAGTGGGGCCGGGACTAGCACGAATGAGCAGTTCTTC.

This clonotype has a count of ten or more. The chain links TRBV7-2 to TRBJ2-1, with TRBD1 identical over 7 bases. The CDR3 runs 15 residues. Looked up from germline, CDR1 is SGHTA and CDR2 is FQGNSA. Losses at the gene ends were 1 base for V and 8 bases for J; bases not matched to a gene: 8. The CDR3 DNA reads TGTGCCAGCAGCTTAGAGGGGGCGCCGTTAGATGAGCAGTTCTTC. This sequence encodes CASSLEGAPLDEQFF.